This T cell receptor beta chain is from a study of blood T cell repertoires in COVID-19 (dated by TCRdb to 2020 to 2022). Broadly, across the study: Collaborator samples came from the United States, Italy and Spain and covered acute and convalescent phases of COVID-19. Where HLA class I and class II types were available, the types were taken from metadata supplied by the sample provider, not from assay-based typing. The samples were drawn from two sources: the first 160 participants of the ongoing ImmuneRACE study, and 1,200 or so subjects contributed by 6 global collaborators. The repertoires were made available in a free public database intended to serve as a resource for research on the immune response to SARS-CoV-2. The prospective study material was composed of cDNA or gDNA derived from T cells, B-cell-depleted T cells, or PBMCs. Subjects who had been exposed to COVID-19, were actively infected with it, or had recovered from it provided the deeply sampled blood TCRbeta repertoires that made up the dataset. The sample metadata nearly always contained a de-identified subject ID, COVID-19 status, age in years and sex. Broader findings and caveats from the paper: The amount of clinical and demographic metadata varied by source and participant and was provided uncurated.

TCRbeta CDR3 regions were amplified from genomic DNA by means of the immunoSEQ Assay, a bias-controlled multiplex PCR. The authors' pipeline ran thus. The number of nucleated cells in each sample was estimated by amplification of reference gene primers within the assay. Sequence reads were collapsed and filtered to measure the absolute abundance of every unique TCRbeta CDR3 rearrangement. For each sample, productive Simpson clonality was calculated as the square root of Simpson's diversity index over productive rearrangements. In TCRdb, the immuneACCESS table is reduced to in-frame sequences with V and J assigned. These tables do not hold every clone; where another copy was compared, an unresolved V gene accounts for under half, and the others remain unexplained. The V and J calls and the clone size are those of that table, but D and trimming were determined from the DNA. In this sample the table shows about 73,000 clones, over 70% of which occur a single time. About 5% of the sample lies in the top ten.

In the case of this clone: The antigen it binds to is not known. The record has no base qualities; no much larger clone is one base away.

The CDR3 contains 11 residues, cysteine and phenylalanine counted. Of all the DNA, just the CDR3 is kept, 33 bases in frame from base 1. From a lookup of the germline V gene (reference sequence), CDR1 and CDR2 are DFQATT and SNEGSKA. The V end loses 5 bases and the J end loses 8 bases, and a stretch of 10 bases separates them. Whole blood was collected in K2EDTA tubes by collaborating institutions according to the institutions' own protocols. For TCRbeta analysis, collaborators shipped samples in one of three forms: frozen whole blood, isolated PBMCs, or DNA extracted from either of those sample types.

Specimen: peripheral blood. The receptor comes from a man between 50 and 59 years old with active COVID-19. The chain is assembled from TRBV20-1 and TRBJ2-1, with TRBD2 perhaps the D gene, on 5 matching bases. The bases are TGCAGTGCTGGGGAGAGCGATGAGCAGTTCTTC. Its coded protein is CSAGESDEQFF.